Below are 11 T cell receptor beta chains sequenced from a single sample in a study of CD8+ T cells in alopecia areata. Treatment defined: oral pan-JAK inhibitor, 5-10 mg twice daily. After isolation, RNA underwent reverse transcription to generate cDNA as the sequencing template. Assay used: immunoSEQ multiplex PCR; TCRdb lists only in-frame clones, some missing. This sample has around 110,000 clones, with about three fifths found just once. This material consisted of CD8+ T cells sorted from blood, taken at week 24, from a patient treated with tofacitinib. These receptors all stem from a human donor with alopecia areata.

A few counts support this clone. The V gene is TRBV7-6, the J gene TRBJ2-3; D is uncertain. V dropped 3 bases and J dropped 2 bases, with 15 bases sitting between them. This CDR3 has 16 amino acids. From germline, CDR1 is SGHVS and CDR2 FNYEAQ. The CDR3 sequence: CASSFGAQRNTDTQYF. The CDR3 DNA reads as TGTGCCAGCAGCTTTGGTGCACAGCGAAACACAGATACGCAGTATTTT.

The CDR3 coding sequence is TGTGCCAGCAGCGCCGGAGGGGTCGATGAGACCCAGTACTTC. Encoded protein: CASSAGGVDETQYF. The chain combines TRBV5-6 with TRBJ2-5, with a tentative D call TRBD2 (6 bases). Germline CDR1 reads SGHDT; CDR2 reads YYEEEE. The CDR3 sequence is 14 residues long. V shed 4 bases and J shed 5 bases, with 15 bases lying between them.

This clone was detected a few times. V gene TRBV6-6 combines with J gene TRBJ2-1; D not resolved. The germline gives CDR1 MNHNY, CDR2 SVGAGI (reference sequence). The CDR3 is 13 amino acids. V gave up 0 bases and J gave up 3 bases, with 3 bases separating them. The CDR3 here is CASSYSFYNEQFF. DNA of the CDR3: TGTGCCAGCAGTTACTCGTTCTACAATGAGCAGTTCTTC.

The rearrangement links TRBV30 to TRBJ1-1; the D is unclear. Trimming removed 6 bases at V and 1 base at J, with 12 bases between. This CDR3 has 13 residues. Germline V gives CDR1 GTSNPN, CDR2 SVGIG (reference sequence). As DNA, the CDR3 is TGTGCCTGCGCCCCCCTAGAGAACACTGAAGCTTTCTTT. The encoded protein is CACAPLENTEAFF.

This clone was seen more than once but under ten times. The CDR3 nucleotides read TGTGCCAGCAGTCAGGACAGGGGAGTGCTTAACTACGAGCAGTACTTC. Translating it yields CASSQDRGVLNYEQYF. The V call is TRBV27, the J call TRBJ2-7; 9 bases align to TRBD1. CDR3 length: 16 amino acids. Trimming took 5 bases from V and 3 from J; bases not matched to a gene: 11. In germline, CDR1 is MNHEY, CDR2 SMNVEV (reference sequence).

This clone was seen only a few times. This sequence joins TRBV12-5 and TRBJ2-1; D is ambiguous. Germline CDR1 reads LGHNT; CDR2 reads FRNRAP. V gave up 1 base and J gave up 10 bases, with 5 bases separating them. This CDR3 has 11 residues. The CDR3, as DNA: TGTGCTAGTGGTTTGGGACCCGAGCAGTTCTTC. It codes for CASGLGPEQFF.

This chain joins TRBV7-9 and TRBJ2-1; unclear D gene. The V end was cut by 6 bases, the J end by 0 bases, with 12 bases between. Germline V gives CDR1 SEHNR, CDR2 FQNEAQ (reference sequence). The length of the CDR3 is 15 residues. The CDR3 loop reads CASSLHPSSYNEQFF. The CDR3 nucleotides read TGTGCCAGCAGTCTTCACCCCAGCTCCTACAATGAGCAGTTCTTC.

The rearrangement uses TRBV7-9 and TRBJ1-4; unclear D gene. Germline lookup yields CDR1 SEHNR and CDR2 FQNEAQ (reference sequence). The CDR3 is 13 amino acids. V was pared by 3 bases and J by 8 bases, with 10 bases between. Here the CDR3 reads CASSLGVPEKLFF. The CDR3 coding sequence is TGTGCCAGCAGCTTGGGAGTGCCGGAAAAACTGTTTTTT. Full variable domain (remainder filled in from reference TRBV7-9 and TRBJ1-4): DTGVSQNPRHKITKRGQNVTFRCDPISEHNRLYWYRQTLGQGPEFLTYFQNEAQLEKSRLLSDRFSAERPKGSFSTLEIQRTEQGDSAMYLCASSLGVPEKLFFGSGTQLSVL.

The J gene is TRBJ1-1, the V gene TRBV7-3; tentatively, D is TRBD1 (6 bases). The CDR3 contains 14 residues. Deletions cut 2 bases from V and 4 bases from J, with 11 bases between. CDR1 is SGHTA, CDR2 FQGTGA, per germline. Here the CDR3 reads CASSLYRDGTEAFF. DNA of the CDR3: TGTGCCAGCAGCTTATACAGGGACGGCACTGAAGCTTTCTTT.

This clone has just a few counts. The V gene is TRBV29-1, the J gene TRBJ1-1; no firm D call. The germline V gene has CDR1 SQVTM and CDR2 ANQGSEA. The CDR3 has 14 amino acids. Trimming stripped 0 bases from V and 6 bases from J, with 14 bases between. The CDR3 nucleotides are TGCAGCGTTGAAGACCGGGTGGGGTTCGCTGAAGCTTTCTTT. Translated, it gives CSVEDRVGFAEAFF.

This clone was detected once. The CDR3 sequence: CASSTRDRGRYYGYTF. Here the CDR3 DNA reads TGTGCCAGTAGTACCCGGGACAGGGGAAGGTACTATGGCTACACCTTC. V is TRBV19 and J is TRBJ1-2, with 10 bases that match TRBD1. Trimming took 4 bases from V and 3 from J; bases not matched to a gene: 8. CDR1 and CDR2 (germline): LNHDA, SQIVND (reference sequence). This CDR3 has 16 residues.